This T cell receptor beta chain was obtained from a study of blood T cells in healthy people across ages. Study findings and constraints: Samples with more naive T cells showed higher observed beta diversity.

Together with a sample-barcoded 5' primer, a J-beta primer mix was included in a second PCR lasting roughly 7 to 11 cycles. Using its own MiXCR run on the 5' RACE reads, TCRdb lists one record per CDR3 protein. The data show 1,500,000 or so distinct CDR3 sequences, with around 59% seen just once and about 6.3% held by the top ten. Note on this clonotype: What it binds is unknown.

The CDR3 has 16 amino acids. Germline V gene sequence: CDR1 PRHDT, CDR2 FYEKMQ (reference sequence). V dropped 5 bases and J dropped 4; count of bases not matched to a gene: 11. Donation came from healthy Caucasian individuals in Russia who were aged about 6 to 100. The receptor was derived from a man in his late teens or twenties in good health. Sample: blood. The chain uses TRBV13 and TRBJ2-1; 7 bases are shared with TRBD2. Here the CDR3 reads CASSRPSGSLYNEQFF. The CDR3, as DNA: TGTGCCAGCAGCCGACCTAGCGGAAGTCTGTACAATGAGCAGTTCTTC.